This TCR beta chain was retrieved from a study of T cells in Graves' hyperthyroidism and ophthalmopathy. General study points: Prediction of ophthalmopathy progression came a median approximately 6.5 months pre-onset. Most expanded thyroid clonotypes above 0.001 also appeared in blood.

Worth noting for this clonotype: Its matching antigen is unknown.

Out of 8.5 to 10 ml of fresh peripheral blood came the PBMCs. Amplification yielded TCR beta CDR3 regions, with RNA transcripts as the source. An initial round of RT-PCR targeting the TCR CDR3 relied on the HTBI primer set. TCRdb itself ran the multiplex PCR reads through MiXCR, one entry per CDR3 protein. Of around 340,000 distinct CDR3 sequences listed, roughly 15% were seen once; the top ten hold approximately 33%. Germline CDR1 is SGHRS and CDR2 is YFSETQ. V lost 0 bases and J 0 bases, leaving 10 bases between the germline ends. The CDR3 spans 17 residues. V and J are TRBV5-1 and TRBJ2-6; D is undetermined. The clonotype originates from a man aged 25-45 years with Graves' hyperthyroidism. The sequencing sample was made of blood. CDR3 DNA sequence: TGCGCCAGCAGCTTGGACAGAATAATCTCTGGGGCCAACGTCCTGACTTTC. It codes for CASSLDRIISGANVLTF.